This TCR beta chain stems from a study of blood T cell repertoires in COVID-19. Across the whole study: Sample material is recorded as cDNA or gDNA derived from T cells, B-cell-depleted T cells, or PBMCs.

Repertoires were generated with immunoSEQ multiplex PCR, while TCRdb's copy carries only in-frame clones and drops some. This repertoire shows some 130,000 clones, around nine tenths found once; its top ten account for under 4.5%. V shed 4 bases and J 6 bases; nucleotides not matched to a gene: 6. This CDR3 has 14 residues. The germline gives CDR1 MNHEY, CDR2 SMNVEV (reference sequence). Sequenced input: peripheral blood. The V and J genes are TRBV27 and TRBJ2-7, with TRBD2 matching over 10 bases. The TCR sequence derives from a man aged 50 to 59 with active COVID-19. DNA for the CDR3: TGTGCCAGCAGTTCGACTAGCGGGTCCGGCGAGCAGTACGTC. It codes for CASSSTSGSGEQYV.